A single sample gave rise to the 9 T cell receptor beta chains below, sequenced in a study of T cell responses to AZD1222 COVID-19 vaccine. Clones were read by immunoSEQ multiplex PCR, and TCRdb kept only the in-frame ones, dropping some. This table has fewer than 110,000 clones, 89% appearing once. This specimen consisted of peripheral blood, obtained on day 0 of AZD1222 vaccination. These TCRs come from an adult in good health.

CDR3: CASSETSISSYNEQFF. For the CDR3, the DNA is TGTGCCAGCAGCGAAACTAGTATAAGTTCCTACAATGAGCAGTTCTTC. J is TRBJ2-1 and V is TRBV7-2; a possible D gene is TRBD2 (5 bases). Germline V gene data show CDR1 as SGHTA and CDR2 as FQGNSA. The CDR3 has 16 residues. The V end was cut by 5 bases, the J end by 1 base, with 15 bases between.

This rearrangement joins TRBV29-1 to TRBJ1-2; 10 bases fit TRBD1. The CDR3 contains 17 residues. J gave up 1 base and V 5 bases, and 13 bases lay outside the gene matches. Germline loops: CDR1 SQVTM, CDR2 ANQGSEA. The CDR3 protein is CSVRLTGTGAINYGYTF. For the CDR3, the DNA is TGCAGCGTTCGGCTCACCGGGACAGGGGCGATTAACTATGGCTACACCTTC.

The chain couples TRBV18 to TRBJ2-7, with no clear D. The CDR3 runs 14 residues. V was clipped by 1 base and J by 5 bases, with 12 bases between them. The germline CDR1 and CDR2 sequences are KGHSH and LQKENI. CDR3: CASSPQGSPNEQYF. The CDR3 coding sequence is TGTGCCAGCTCACCACAGGGATCACCCAACGAGCAGTACTTC.

The rearrangement uses TRBV28 and TRBJ2-4; 7 bases map to TRBD1. V dropped 6 bases and J dropped 7; count of bases not matched to a gene: 9. Germline CDR1 reads MDHEN; CDR2 reads SYDVKM. This CDR3 contains 14 residues. CDR3: CASRARPGQNIQYF. As DNA, the CDR3 is TGTGCCAGCAGGGCGAGACCGGGACAGAACATTCAGTACTTC. The entire variable domain, with the rest obtained from reference TRBV28 and TRBJ2-4, is as follows: DVKVTQSSRYLVKRTGEKVFLECVQDMDHENMFWYRQDPGLGLRLIYFSYDVKMKEKGDIPEGYSVSREKKERFSLILESASTNQTSMYLCASRARPGQNIQYFGAGTRLSVL.

This clone appeared a few times. The chain has TRBV27 and TRBJ2-7; D may be TRBD2 (6 bases). CDR1 and CDR2 (germline): MNHEY, SMNVEV (reference sequence). V dropped 2 bases and J dropped 3 bases, with 14 bases sitting between them. This CDR3 contains 15 residues. CDR3 sequence (DNA): TGTGCCAGCAGTTTAGCGGGGAGGATTTACTACGAGCAGTACTTC. It is translated as CASSLAGRIYYEQYF.

The chain couples TRBV4-3 to TRBJ2-2; 8 nucleotides line up with TRBD1. Per germline, CDR1 LGHNA and CDR2 YSLEER. The CDR3 runs 15 residues. V lost 3 bases, J lost 3 bases, and 3 bases stayed unmatched. Written as DNA, the CDR3 is TGCGCCAGCAGCCACATGGACAGGGACACCGGGGAGCTGTTTTTT. Its translation: CASSHMDRDTGELFF.

The V gene is TRBV6-2 or TRBV6-3, the J gene TRBJ2-2; 7 positions agree with TRBD1. The CDR3 is 20 amino acids. V was pared by 4 bases and J by 0 bases, with 17 bases of the junction left unmatched. Germline-derived CDR1 and CDR2 are MNHEY and SVGEGT. The CDR3: CASSFDLRQGRRANTGELFF. The CDR3 DNA sequence: TGTGCCAGCAGTTTCGATCTTCGACAGGGAAGAAGAGCGAACACCGGGGAGCTGTTTTTT.

The genes are TRBV11-3 and TRBJ1-5; D might be TRBD1 (5 bases). Germline lookup yields CDR1 SGHNT and CDR2 YENEEA. The CDR3 loop spans 20 amino acids. V shed 0 bases and J shed 5 bases, with 26 bases lying between them. The CDR3 region is CASSLDHLAYCMQGDQPQHF. The CDR3 DNA reads TGTGCCAGCAGCTTAGATCATTTGGCCTATTGTATGCAGGGCGATCAGCCCCAGCATTTT.

CDR3 amino acids: CSTSWGGGTEAFF. CDR3 in DNA: TGCAGCACTTCCTGGGGGGGTGGCACTGAAGCTTTCTTT. The chain carries TRBV29-1 and TRBJ1-1, with D perhaps matching TRBD1 (5 bases). Trimming took off 8 bases at V and 4 bases at J, with 17 bases between the two ends. CDR1 is SQVTM and CDR2 is ANQGSEA in the germline V gene. This CDR3 is built from 13 residues.